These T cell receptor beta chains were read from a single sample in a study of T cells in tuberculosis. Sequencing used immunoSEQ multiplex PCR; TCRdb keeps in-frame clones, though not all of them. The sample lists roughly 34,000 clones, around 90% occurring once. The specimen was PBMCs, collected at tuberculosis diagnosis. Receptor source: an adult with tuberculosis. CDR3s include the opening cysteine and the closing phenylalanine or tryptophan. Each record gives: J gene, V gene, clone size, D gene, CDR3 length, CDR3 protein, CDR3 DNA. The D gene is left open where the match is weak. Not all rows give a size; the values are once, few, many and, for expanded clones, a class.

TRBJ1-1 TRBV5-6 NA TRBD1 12 CASSPGQGGAFF TGTGCCAGCAGCCCGGGACAGGGGGGGGCTTTCTTT
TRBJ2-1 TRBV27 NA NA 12 CASRGPYNEQFF TGTGCCAGCAGGGGGCCATACAATGAGCAGTTCTTC
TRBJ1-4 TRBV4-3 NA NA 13 CASSPGTDEKLFF TGCGCCAGCAGCCCCGGGACTGATGAAAAACTGTTTTTT
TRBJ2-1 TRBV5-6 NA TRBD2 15 CASTLGLAGYNEQFF TGTGCCAGCACCCTTGGGCTAGCGGGCTACAATGAGCAGTTCTTC
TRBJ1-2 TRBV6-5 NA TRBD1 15 CASRTGTGAVYGYTF TGTGCCAGCAGGACCGGGACAGGCGCGGTCTATGGCTACACCTTC
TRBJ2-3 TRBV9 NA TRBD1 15 CASSVAGQATDTQYF TGTGCCAGCAGCGTAGCTGGACAGGCCACAGATACGCAGTATTTT
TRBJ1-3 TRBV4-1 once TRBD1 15 CASSPLTGSPRAIYF TGCGCCAGCAGCCCCCTGACAGGGTCTCCTAGAGCCATATATTTT
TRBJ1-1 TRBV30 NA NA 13 CASGSTANTEAFF TGTGCCTCGGGAAGTACAGCAAACACTGAAGCTTTCTTT
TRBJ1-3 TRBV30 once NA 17 CAWSPNRDSSSGNTIYF TGTGCCTGGAGTCCCAATCGGGACTCCAGCTCTGGAAACACCATATATTTT
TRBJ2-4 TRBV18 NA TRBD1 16 CASSLLDRVGDDIQYF TGTGCCAGCTCACTACTAGACAGGGTGGGGGACGACATTCAGTACTTC
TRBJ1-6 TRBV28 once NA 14 CASSLLTRGSPLHF TGTGCCAGCAGTTTATTAACAAGGGGGTCACCCCTCCACTTT
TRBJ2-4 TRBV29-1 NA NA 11 CSAWLAPFLYF TGCAGCGCCTGGCTCGCCCCCTTCCTGTACTTC
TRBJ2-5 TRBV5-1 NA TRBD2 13 CASNPTSGETQYF TGCGCCAGCAATCCGACTAGCGGGGAGACCCAGTACTTC
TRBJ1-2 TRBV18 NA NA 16 CASSPRDRSLGDGYTF TGTGCCAGCTCACCGCGAGACAGGAGCCTCGGGGACGGCTACACCTTC
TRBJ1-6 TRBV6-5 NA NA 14 CASSYKGWNSPLHF TGTGCCAGCAGTTACAAGGGGTGGAATTCACCCCTCCACTTT
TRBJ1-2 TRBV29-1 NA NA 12 CSVVEGVYGYTF TGCAGCGTTGTTGAAGGAGTCTATGGCTACACCTTC
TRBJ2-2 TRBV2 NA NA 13 CASSGGWTGELFF TGTGCCAGCAGTGGGGGCTGGACCGGGGAGCTGTTTTTT
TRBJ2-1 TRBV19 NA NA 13 CASSWDPGGEQFF TGTGCCAGTAGTTGGGACCCCGGAGGGGAGCAGTTCTTC
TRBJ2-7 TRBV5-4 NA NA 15 CASSAGGRAAYEQYF TGTGCCAGCAGCGCAGGTGGCAGGGCCGCGTACGAGCAGTACTTC
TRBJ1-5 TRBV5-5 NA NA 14 CASSFVGAEQPQHF TGTGCCAGCAGCTTTGTGGGGGCCGAACAGCCCCAGCATTTT
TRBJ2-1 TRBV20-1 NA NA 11 CSANQYNEQFF TGCAGTGCTAACCAGTACAATGAGCAGTTCTTC
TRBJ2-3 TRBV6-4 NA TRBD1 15 CASSATGQATDTQYF TGTGCCAGCAGTGCCACGGGACAGGCAACAGATACGCAGTATTTT
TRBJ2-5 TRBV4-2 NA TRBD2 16 CASSQRVELAGETQYF TGTGCCAGCAGCCAGCGGGTTGAACTAGCGGGGGAGACCCAGTACTTC
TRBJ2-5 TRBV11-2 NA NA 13 CASSRGNQETQYF TGTGCCAGCAGCCGAGGGAACCAAGAGACCCAGTACTTC
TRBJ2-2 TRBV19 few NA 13 CATSGTPLGELFF TGTGCCACCTCGGGGACACCCCTAGGAGAGCTGTTTTTT
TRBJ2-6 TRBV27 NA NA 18 CASSKQTRVGSGANVLTF TGTGCCAGCAGTAAACAGACCAGGGTCGGCTCTGGGGCCAACGTCCTGACTTTC
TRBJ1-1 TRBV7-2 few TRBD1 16 CASSPGTGGENTEAFF TGTGCCAGCAGCCCCGGGACAGGGGGGGAGAACACTGAAGCTTTCTTT
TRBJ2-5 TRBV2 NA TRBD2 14 CASSAGTRRETQYF TGTGCCAGCAGTGCTGGGACTAGGCGGGAGACCCAGTACTTC
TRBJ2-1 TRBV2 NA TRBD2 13 CASSREGRNEQFF TGTGCCAGCAGTCGGGAGGGCCGTAATGAGCAGTTCTTC
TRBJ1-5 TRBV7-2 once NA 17 CASSLGTRRYSNQPQHF TGTGCCAGCAGCTTGGGGACAAGACGGTATAGCAATCAGCCCCAGCATTTT
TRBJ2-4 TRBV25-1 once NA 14 CASSPRGAKNIQYF TGTGCCAGCAGTCCCCGGGGAGCCAAAAACATTCAGTACTTC
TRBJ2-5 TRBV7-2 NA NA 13 CASSIPPQETQYF TGTGCCAGCAGCATCCCTCCCCAAGAGACCCAGTACTTC
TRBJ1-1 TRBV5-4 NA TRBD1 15 CASSLPGTVNTEAFF TGTGCCAGCAGTCTGCCCGGGACAGTGAACACTGAAGCTTTCTTT
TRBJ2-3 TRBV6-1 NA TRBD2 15 CASSHLAASTDTQYF TGTGCCAGCAGCCATCTAGCGGCTAGCACAGATACGCAGTATTTT
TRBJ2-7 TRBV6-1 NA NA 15 CASSEVLRGSYEQYF TGTGCCAGCAGTGAAGTCCTGCGGGGCTCCTACGAGCAGTACTTC
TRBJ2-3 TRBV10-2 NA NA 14 CASSPATRGESQYF TGCGCCAGCAGTCCCGCGACTAGAGGGGAATCGCAGTATTTT
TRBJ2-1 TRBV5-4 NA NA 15 CASSFISQVYNEQFF TGTGCCAGCAGCTTTATTTCCCAGGTCTACAATGAGCAGTTCTTC
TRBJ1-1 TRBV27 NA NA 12 CASSPSGRGAFF TGTGCCAGCAGCCCCTCAGGTAGGGGGGCTTTCTTT
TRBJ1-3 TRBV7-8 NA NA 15 CASSLDTGLGNTIYF TGTGCCAGCAGCTTAGATACAGGGCTCGGAAACACCATATATTTT
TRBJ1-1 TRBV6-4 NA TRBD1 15 CASPLIQGADTEAFF TGTGCCAGCCCACTTATACAGGGGGCCGACACTGAAGCTTTCTTT
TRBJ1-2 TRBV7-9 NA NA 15 CASSLIRDSNYGYTF TGTGCCAGCAGCTTAATACGTGACAGTAACTATGGCTACACCTTC
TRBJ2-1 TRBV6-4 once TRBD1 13 CASSDSDRDEQFF TGTGCCAGCAGTGACTCTGACAGGGACGAGCAGTTCTTC
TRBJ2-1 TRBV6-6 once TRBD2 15 CASIFGTRGYNEQFF TGTGCCAGCATTTTCGGGACTAGGGGCTACAATGAGCAGTTCTTC
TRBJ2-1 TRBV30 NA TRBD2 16 CAWSVPRGSSYNEQFF TGTGCCTGGAGTGTCCCGCGCGGGAGCTCCTACAATGAGCAGTTCTTC
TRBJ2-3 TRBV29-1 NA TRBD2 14 CSFFEAGGTDTQYF TGCAGCTTTTTTGAAGCCGGGGGGACAGATACGCAGTATTTT
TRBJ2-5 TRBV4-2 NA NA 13 CASSQGGWETQYF TGTGCCAGCAGCCAAGGCGGATGGGAGACCCAGTACTTC
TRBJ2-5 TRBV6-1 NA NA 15 CASRGVSGPQETQYF TGTGCCAGCAGGGGGGTGAGCGGGCCTCAAGAGACCCAGTACTTC
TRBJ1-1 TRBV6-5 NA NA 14 CASRPLERGTEAFF TGTGCCAGCAGACCCCTCGAAAGGGGCACTGAAGCTTTCTTT
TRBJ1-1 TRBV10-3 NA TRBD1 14 CAISWDSLSTEAFF TGTGCCATCAGCTGGGACAGCCTCTCGACTGAAGCTTTCTTT
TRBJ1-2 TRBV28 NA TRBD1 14 CASSPRDRIYGYTF TGTGCCAGCAGCCCGAGGGACAGGATCTATGGCTACACCTTC